One sample yielded the 28 T cell receptor beta chains listed below, sequenced in a study of early T cells in non-severe SARS-CoV-2 infection. Each CDR3 protein gets one entry after TCRdb re-called the 5' RACE reads with MiXCR. The table includes 64,000 or so distinct CDR3 sequences, 10% to 15% detected once. Here the sequenced sample was whole blood, taken at baseline. These receptors were obtained from an adult who was a healthcare worker with PCR-confirmed SARS-CoV-2 infection or an uninfected control (not recorded which).

The chain employs TRBV29-1 and TRBJ1-2; D is ambiguous. Looked up from germline, CDR1 is SQVTM and CDR2 is ANQGSEA. V was cut by 6 bases and J by 2 bases, with 19 bases left in between. The CDR3 loop spans 15 amino acids. The DNA for the CDR3 is TGCAGCGTCGCGTTAAGGCTACCACTAAACTATGGCTACACCTTC. Amino acids: CSVALRLPLNYGYTF.

This clonotype was seen only a few times. The rearrangement links TRBV20-1 to TRBJ2-3; TRBD2 might be the D (6 bases). V was trimmed by 5 bases and J by 0 bases, leaving 15 bases between them. This CDR3 has 15 amino acids. Germline V gene lookup returns CDR1 DFQATT and CDR2 SNEGSKA (reference sequence). CDR3 loop: CSALPYSGSTDTQYF. The CDR3 DNA sequence: TGCAGTGCTTTACCCTATAGCGGTAGCACAGATACGCAGTATTTT.

This clonotype was counted between two and nine times. The V call is TRBV12-3 or TRBV12-4, the J call TRBJ2-1; D is uncertain. The V and J ends lost 3 bases and 7 bases respectively, with 13 bases between them. The CDR3 runs to 14 residues. CDR3 sequence: CASSFLQFTNEQFF. The CDR3 nucleotides read TGTGCCAGCAGTTTTCTACAGTTTACTAATGAGCAGTTCTTC.

This clonotype was picked up many times. V is TRBV29-1 and J is TRBJ1-2; D call uncertain. The V gene lost 4 bases and the J gene lost 1 base, with 7 bases spanning the gap. CDR1 and CDR2 from the germline V gene are SQVTM and ANQGSEA. The CDR3 spans 12 residues. CDR3 loop: CSVGEFNYGYTF. In DNA form, the CDR3 reads TGCAGCGTTGGCGAGTTTAACTATGGCTACACCTTC.

This clonotype appeared a few times. The chain uses TRBV6-2 or TRBV6-3 and TRBJ1-1, with 9 positions matching TRBD1. J lost 6 bases, V lost 5 bases, and 7 bases had no gene match. This CDR3 contains 14 residues. CDR1 is MNHEY, CDR2 SVGEGT, per germline. CDR3 region: CASSLQGARAEAFF. The DNA for the CDR3 is TGTGCCAGCAGTCTACAGGGGGCAAGGGCTGAAGCTTTCTTT.

The chain couples TRBV5-4 to TRBJ2-2; no definite D call. Per the germline V gene, CDR1 is SGHNT and CDR2 is YYREEE (reference sequence). V lost 7 bases and J lost 5, with 9 bases in between. The CDR3 spans 12 residues. CDR3 coding DNA: TGTGCCAGCGGGTTTGGGACCGGGGAGCTGTTTTTT. Residues: CASGFGTGELFF.

The chain recombines TRBV12-3 or TRBV12-4 with TRBJ1-3; 7 bases agree with TRBD1. The V gene end was trimmed by 6 bases and the J gene end by 3 bases; junction bases not matched to a gene: 5. There are 14 residues in the CDR3. The CDR3 coding sequence is TGTGCCAGCAGGCGACAGGGTTATGGAAACACCATATATTTT. As protein: CASRRQGYGNTIYF.

V usage is TRBV5-1 and J usage is TRBJ2-3; possibly TRBD1 or TRBD2 for D (5 bases each). The germline gives CDR1 SGHRS, CDR2 YFSETQ. Trimming stripped 10 bases from V and 4 bases from J, with 16 bases between. The CDR3 runs to 13 residues. The CDR3: CASCEGRSDTQYF. The CDR3, as DNA: TGCGCCTCGTGTGAGGGGAGATCAGATACGCAGTATTTT.

This chain links TRBV3-1 with TRBJ1-1; D not resolved. Germline-derived CDR1 and CDR2 are LGHDT and YNNKEL (reference sequence). The CDR3 contains 16 residues. V lost 2 bases, J lost 0 bases, and 13 bases lay in between. The CDR3, as DNA: TGTGCCAGCAGCCAATCTTTCCGGGCTCTGAACACTGAAGCTTTCTTT. It specifies CASSQSFRALNTEAFF.

This clonotype has more than one count but fewer than ten. The rearrangement uses TRBV7-2 and TRBJ1-5, with D perhaps matching TRBD1 (5 bases). Trimming took 3 bases from V and 4 from J, leaving 10 bases between them. The CDR3 length is 14 residues. Germline V gene lookup returns CDR1 SGHTA and CDR2 FQGNSA. CDR3 sequence reads: CASSFFGGNQPQHF. The CDR3 DNA follows: TGTGCCAGCAGCTTCTTTGGGGGGAATCAGCCCCAGCATTTT.

This clonotype was counted a few times. The chain has TRBV6-2 or TRBV6-3 and TRBJ1-5; 11 bases are shared with TRBD1. The germline V gene has CDR1 MNHEY and CDR2 SVGEGT. The CDR3 consists of 16 residues. J lost 3 bases, V lost 5 bases, and 6 bases had no gene match. This CDR3 is CASSKGQGDANQPQHF. CDR3 in DNA: TGTGCCAGCAGTAAGGGACAGGGGGACGCCAATCAGCCCCAGCATTTT.

This clonotype has more than one count but fewer than ten. The chain couples TRBV12-5 to TRBJ2-3; 8 bases match TRBD2. V was pared by 1 base and J by 7 bases, with 10 bases of the junction left unmatched. Germline CDR1 LGHNT, CDR2 FRNRAP. This CDR3 has 16 amino acids. CDR3: CASGLDPAGAPNTQYF. The CDR3 DNA reads TGTGCTAGTGGTTTGGACCCAGCGGGGGCCCCGAATACGCAGTATTTT.

The chain has TRBV6-6 and TRBJ1-2; TRBD1 is a possible D gene (5 bases). The CDR3 is 14 amino acids. Germline V lookup: CDR1 MNHNY, CDR2 SVGAGI (reference sequence). Trimming cost V 11 bases and J 2 bases, with 18 bases left between them. In DNA form, the CDR3 reads TGTGCCGCCTTGGGGGGTAGTGGGAACTATGGCTACACCTTC. Its translation is CAALGGSGNYGYTF.

This clonotype was found a few times. CDR3 nucleotide sequence: TGTGCCAGCAGCCAAGCGACAGGGGGAAACTATGGCTACACCTTC. It translates to CASSQATGGNYGYTF. The rearrangement links TRBV4-2 to TRBJ1-2, with 9 bases lining up with TRBD1. V shed 1 base, J shed 2 bases, and the junction held 2 bases outside the gene matches. Germline V gene lookup returns CDR1 LGHNA and CDR2 YNFKEQ. The CDR3 extends over 15 amino acids.

The table lists this clonotype with many counts. The chain carries TRBV12-3 or TRBV12-4 and TRBJ2-7, with 15 bases that match TRBD2. The CDR3 totals 16 residues. V trimming: 6 bases; J trimming: 5 bases; junction bases outside the gene matches: 8. CDR3: CASSRTSGGAEDEQYF. DNA of the CDR3: TGTGCCAGCAGCCGGACTAGCGGGGGGGCCGAAGACGAGCAGTACTTC.

The chain recombines TRBV18 with TRBJ2-4; 8 bases align to TRBD2. CDR1 is KGHSH and CDR2 is LQKENI in the germline V gene. V lost 0 bases to trimming and J lost 7 bases; unmatched junction nucleotides: 5. This CDR3 spans 15 amino acids. The CDR3 spells CASSPPEGGRNIQYF. The CDR3 nucleotides read TGTGCCAGCTCACCACCGGAGGGCGGGAGGAACATTCAGTACTTC.

This rearrangement joins TRBV5-5 to TRBJ2-2; TRBD1 matches at 7 bases. The J segment lost 4 bases and the V segment lost 4 bases, leaving 4 bases of the junction unmatched. Germline values: CDR1 SGHKS, CDR2 YYEKEE (reference sequence). The CDR3 sequence is 14 residues long. The CDR3 coding sequence is TGTGCCAGCAGCGGATGGGACAGCACCGGGGAGCTGTTTTTT. This encodes CASSGWDSTGELFF.

This clonotype was observed a handful of times. The genes are TRBV21-1 and TRBJ2-5; whether TRBD1, the table's D call, matches the DNA was not checked. TRBV21-1 constitutes a pseudogene. The CDR3 covers 16 residues. The CDR3 spells CASSNLETGLGETQYF. CDR3 coding DNA: TGTGCCAGCAGCAACCTAGAGACAGGGTTGGGCGAGACCCAGTACTTC.

V gene TRBV19 combines with J gene TRBJ1-5; TRBD1 agrees at 7 bases. Germline V gives CDR1 LNHDA, CDR2 SQIVND (reference sequence). V lost 6 bases to trimming and J lost 5 bases; unmatched junction nucleotides: 10. The CDR3 runs to 15 residues. CDR3 region: CASRTIGGGHQPQHF. The CDR3 nucleotides read TGTGCCAGTAGAACCATCGGAGGGGGCCATCAGCCCCAGCATTTT.

This clonotype has more than one count but fewer than ten. J is TRBJ2-7 and V is TRBV3-1; D gene unclear. Between the trimmed V and J ends, which lost 0 bases and 3 bases, there was a span of 6 bases. The CDR3 is 13 amino acids. Germline CDR1 is LGHDT and CDR2 is YNNKEL (reference sequence). CDR3 sequence (DNA): TGTGCCAGCAGCCAAGACCCCGACTACGAGCAGTACTTC. Protein product: CASSQDPDYEQYF.

This clonotype was detected a few times. The gene calls are TRBV14 and TRBJ2-1; 11 bases map to TRBD2. Germline V gene lookup returns CDR1 SGHDN and CDR2 FVKESK. The CDR3 runs 15 residues. V was clipped by 4 bases and J by 5 bases; unmatched bases: 4. CDR3 in DNA: TGTGCCAGCAGCCGACTAGCGGGGAAACACAATGAGCAGTTCTTC. Translating it yields CASSRLAGKHNEQFF. Complete variable domain (other parts from reference TRBV14 and TRBJ2-1): EAGVTQFPSHSVIEKGQTVTLRCDPISGHDNLYWYRRVMGKEIKFLLHFVKESKQDESGMPNNRFLAERTGGTYSTLKVQPAELEDSGVYFCASSRLAGKHNEQFFGPGTRLTVL.

In its sample, this clonotype was seen a few times. The genes are TRBV7-2 and TRBJ1-2; TRBD1 might be the D (5 bases). The CDR3 contains 15 residues. Germline-derived CDR1 and CDR2 are SGHTA and FQGNSA. V was trimmed by 2 bases and J by 2 bases, leaving 12 bases between them. This CDR3 is CASSLRFRVNYGYTF. DNA for the CDR3: TGTGCCAGCAGCTTACGGTTCAGGGTCAACTATGGCTACACCTTC.

This clonotype occurred a few times. CDR3 amino acids: CASSWEGETQYF. The CDR3 coding sequence is TGTGCCAGCAGTTGGGAAGGAGAGACCCAGTACTTC. V is TRBV12-3 or TRBV12-4 and J is TRBJ2-5; D unresolved. Trimming left V 4 bases short and J 4 bases short, with 7 bases between. CDR3 length: 12 residues.

This clonotype was seen more than once but under ten times. This chain uses TRBV6-2 or TRBV6-3 with TRBJ1-2, with 7 bases lining up with TRBD1. Looked up from germline, CDR1 is MNHEY and CDR2 is SVGEGT. The length of the CDR3 is 14 residues. V shed 5 bases and J 6 bases; nucleotides not matched to a gene: 9. The CDR3 region is CASSTAPTGHGYTF. The CDR3 DNA reads as TGTGCCAGCAGTACCGCCCCGACAGGGCATGGCTACACCTTC.

This clonotype was observed at least ten times. This chain uses TRBV30 with TRBJ2-6; perhaps TRBD2 as D (6 bases). Germline CDR1 reads GTSNPN; CDR2 reads SVGIG (reference sequence). V lost 2 bases and J 11 bases, leaving 13 bases between the germline ends. The CDR3 is made up of 13 amino acids. CDR3 DNA: TGTGCCTGGAGTTTCACCGGGGGACACGTCCTGACTTTC. Protein product: CAWSFTGGHVLTF. The full variable domain, completed using reference TRBV30 and TRBJ2-6, is SQTIHQWPATLVQPVGSPLSLECTVEGTSNPNLYWYRQAAGRGLQLLFYSVGIGQISSEVPQNLSASRPQDRQFILSSKKLLLSDSGFYLCAWSFTGGHVLTFGAGSRLTVL.

This clonotype has just a few counts. The chain has TRBV11-2 and TRBJ2-5; 14 bases align to TRBD2. The ends lost 8 bases at V and 6 bases at J; junction bases unmatched: 14. Per germline, CDR1 SGHAT and CDR2 FQNNGV. The CDR3 consists of 17 residues. CDR3 protein: CASSSPLGTSGRQTQYF. The CDR3 DNA is TGTGCCAGCTCCTCTCCATTGGGGACTAGCGGGAGACAGACCCAGTACTTC.

The CDR3 nucleotides are TGTGCCAGCGCGCTAACCCTCAATGAGCAGTTCTTC. This gives the protein CASALTLNEQFF. The genes are TRBV6-2 or TRBV6-3 and TRBJ2-1; D gene ambiguous. CDR3 length equals 12 residues. In germline, CDR1 is MNHEY, CDR2 SVGEGT. V shed 8 bases and J shed 6 bases, with 11 bases lying between them.

V usage is TRBV7-2 and J usage is TRBJ2-3, with 8 bases lining up with TRBD2. The CDR3 loop spans 16 amino acids. With 1 base clipped from V and 1 base from J, the junction kept 4 bases outside the gene matches. Germline CDR1 is SGHTA and CDR2 is FQGNSA. The CDR3 DNA is TGTGCCAGCAGCTTAGGGAGCGGGAGCCGCACAGATACGCAGTATTTT. Translated: CASSLGSGSRTDTQYF.